This TCR beta chain was captured by sequencing in a study of T-cell reconstitution after alpha-beta-depleted transplantation in children. The library targeted TCRbeta and was prepared with unique molecular identifiers. TCRdb re-derived calls from the PCR reads in MiXCR, one entry per CDR3 protein. This table holds more than 150,000 distinct CDR3 sequences, about 6.8% found once. Trimming left V 0 bases short and J 2 bases short, with 17 bases between. There are 16 residues in the CDR3. Germline CDR1 and CDR2: SQVTM and ANQGSEA. In its sample, this clonotype was seen many times. The TCR originated in a human donor who donated a stem cell graft to a child with Wiskott-Aldrich syndrome. The source material was PBMCs from the stem cell graft donor, sampled from the stem cell graft. This chain uses TRBV29-1 with TRBJ2-7, with unresolved D. This chain's CDR3 is CSVEEAAGALTYEQYF. CDR3 DNA: TGCAGCGTTGAAGAGGCGGCCGGAGCCTTAACCTACGAGCAGTACTTC.